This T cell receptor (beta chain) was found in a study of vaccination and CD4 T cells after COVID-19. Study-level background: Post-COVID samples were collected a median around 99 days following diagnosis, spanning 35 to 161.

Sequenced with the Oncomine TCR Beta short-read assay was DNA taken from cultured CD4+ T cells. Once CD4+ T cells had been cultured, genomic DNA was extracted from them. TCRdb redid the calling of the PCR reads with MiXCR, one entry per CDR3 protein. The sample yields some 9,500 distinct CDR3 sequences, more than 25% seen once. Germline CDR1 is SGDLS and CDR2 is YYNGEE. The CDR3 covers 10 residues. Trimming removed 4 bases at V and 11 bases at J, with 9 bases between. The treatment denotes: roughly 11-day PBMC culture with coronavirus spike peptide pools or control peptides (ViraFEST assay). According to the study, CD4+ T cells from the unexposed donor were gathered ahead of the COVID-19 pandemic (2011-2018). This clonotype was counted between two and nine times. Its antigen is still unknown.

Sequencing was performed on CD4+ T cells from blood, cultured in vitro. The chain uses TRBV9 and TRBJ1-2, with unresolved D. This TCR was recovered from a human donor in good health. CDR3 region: CASSPISYTF. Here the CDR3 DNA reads TGTGCCAGCAGCCCGATTAGTTACACCTTC.